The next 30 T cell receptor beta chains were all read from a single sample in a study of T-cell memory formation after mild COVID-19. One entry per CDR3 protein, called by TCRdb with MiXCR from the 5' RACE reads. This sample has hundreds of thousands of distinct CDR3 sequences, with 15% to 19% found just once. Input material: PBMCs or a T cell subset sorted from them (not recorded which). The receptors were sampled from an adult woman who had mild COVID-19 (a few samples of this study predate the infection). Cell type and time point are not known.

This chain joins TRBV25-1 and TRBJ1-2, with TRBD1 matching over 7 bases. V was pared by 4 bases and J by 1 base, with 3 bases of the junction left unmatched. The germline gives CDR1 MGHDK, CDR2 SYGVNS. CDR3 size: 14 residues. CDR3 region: CASSAQGGNYGYTF. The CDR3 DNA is TGTGCCAGCAGTGCCCAGGGGGGTAACTATGGCTACACCTTC.

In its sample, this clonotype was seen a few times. The CDR3 nucleotides read TGCAGTGCGATCCGGACTAGCGGGTACCGAGGTGAGCAGTTCTTC. Protein product: CSAIRTSGYRGEQFF. This rearrangement joins TRBV20-1 to TRBJ2-1, with 11 nucleotides matching TRBD2. J lost 9 bases, V lost 6 bases, and 13 bases had no gene match. Germline CDR1 DFQATT, CDR2 SNEGSKA (reference sequence). The CDR3 runs to 15 residues.

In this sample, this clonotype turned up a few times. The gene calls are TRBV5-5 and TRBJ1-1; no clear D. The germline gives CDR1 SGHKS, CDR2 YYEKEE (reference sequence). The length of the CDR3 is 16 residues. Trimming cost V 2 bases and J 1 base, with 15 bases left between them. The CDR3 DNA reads TGTGCCAGCAGCTTAATACGGTTCTCTGGGAACACTGAAGCTTTCTTT. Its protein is CASSLIRFSGNTEAFF.

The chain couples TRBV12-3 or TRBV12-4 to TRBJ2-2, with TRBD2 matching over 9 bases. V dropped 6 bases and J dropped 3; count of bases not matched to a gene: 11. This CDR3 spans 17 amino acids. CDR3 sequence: CASSHASGGLYTGELFF. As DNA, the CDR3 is TGTGCCAGCAGCCACGCAAGCGGGGGGCTTTACACCGGGGAGCTGTTTTTT.

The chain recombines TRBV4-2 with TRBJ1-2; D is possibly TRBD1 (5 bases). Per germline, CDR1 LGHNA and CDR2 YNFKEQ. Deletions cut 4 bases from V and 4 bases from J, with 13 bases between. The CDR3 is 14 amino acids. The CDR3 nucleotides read TGTGCCAGCAGCCCCCCAGTGGGGGGCTATGGCTACACCTTC. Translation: CASSPPVGGYGYTF.

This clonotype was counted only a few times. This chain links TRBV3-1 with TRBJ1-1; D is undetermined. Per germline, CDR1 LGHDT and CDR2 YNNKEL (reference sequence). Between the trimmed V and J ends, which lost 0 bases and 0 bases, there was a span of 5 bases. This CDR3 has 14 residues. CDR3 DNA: TGTGCCAGCAGCCAAGATGGGGTGAACACTGAAGCTTTCTTT. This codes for CASSQDGVNTEAFF.

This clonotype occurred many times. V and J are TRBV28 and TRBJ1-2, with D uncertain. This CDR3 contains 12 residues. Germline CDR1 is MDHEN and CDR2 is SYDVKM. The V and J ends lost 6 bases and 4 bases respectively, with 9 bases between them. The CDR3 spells CASSEFGYGYTF. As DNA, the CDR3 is TGTGCCAGCAGCGAGTTTGGCTATGGCTACACCTTC.

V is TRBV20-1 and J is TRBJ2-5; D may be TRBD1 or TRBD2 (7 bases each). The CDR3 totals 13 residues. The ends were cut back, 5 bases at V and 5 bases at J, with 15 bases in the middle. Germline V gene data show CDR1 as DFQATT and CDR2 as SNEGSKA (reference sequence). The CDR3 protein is CSAPSQGGETQYF. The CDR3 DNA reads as TGCAGTGCTCCGTCCCAGGGGGGGGAGACCCAGTACTTC.

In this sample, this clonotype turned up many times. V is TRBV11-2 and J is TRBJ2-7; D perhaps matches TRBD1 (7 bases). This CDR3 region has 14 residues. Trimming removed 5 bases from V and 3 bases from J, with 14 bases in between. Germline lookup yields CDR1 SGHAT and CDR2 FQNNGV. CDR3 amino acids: CASSPQGGLYEQYF. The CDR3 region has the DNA TGTGCCAGCAGCCCTCAGGGGGGACTCTACGAGCAGTACTTC.

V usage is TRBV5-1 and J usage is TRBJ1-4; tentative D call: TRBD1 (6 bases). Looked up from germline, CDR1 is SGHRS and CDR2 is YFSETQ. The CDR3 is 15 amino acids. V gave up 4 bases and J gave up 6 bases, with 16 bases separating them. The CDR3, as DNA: TGCGCCAGCAGCCCTCAGGGGTTTAAGGATGAAAAACTGTTTTTT. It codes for CASSPQGFKDEKLFF.

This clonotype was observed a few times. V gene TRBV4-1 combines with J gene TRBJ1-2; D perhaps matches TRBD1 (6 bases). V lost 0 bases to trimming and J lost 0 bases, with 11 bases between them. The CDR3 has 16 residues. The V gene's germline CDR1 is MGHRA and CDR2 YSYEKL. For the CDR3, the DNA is TGCGCCAGCAGCCAAGATCCCGGACAGCCTAACTATGGCTACACCTTC. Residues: CASSQDPGQPNYGYTF.

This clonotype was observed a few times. CDR3 DNA sequence: TGTGCCAGCAGCTTAGCCCACCGGGGCGGTGGTGAAAAACTGTTTTTT. Translated: CASSLAHRGGGEKLFF. The V gene is TRBV7-9, the J gene TRBJ1-4; TRBD1 is a possible D gene (5 bases). Germline V lookup: CDR1 SEHNR, CDR2 FQNEAQ (reference sequence). The CDR3 is made up of 16 amino acids. V shed 0 bases and J shed 7 bases, with 15 bases lying between them.

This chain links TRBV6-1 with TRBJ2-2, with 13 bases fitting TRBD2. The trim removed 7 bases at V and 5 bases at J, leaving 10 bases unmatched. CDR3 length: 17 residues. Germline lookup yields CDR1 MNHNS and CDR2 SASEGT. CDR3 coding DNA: TGTGCCAGCACCGCACCGACTAGCGGGGGGTATACCGGGGAGCTGTTTTTT. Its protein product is CASTAPTSGGYTGELFF.

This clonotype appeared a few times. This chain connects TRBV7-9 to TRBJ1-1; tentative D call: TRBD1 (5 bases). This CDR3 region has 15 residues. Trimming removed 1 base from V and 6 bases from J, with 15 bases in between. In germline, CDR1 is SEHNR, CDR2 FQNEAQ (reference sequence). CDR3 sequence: CASSLDPGRGPEAFF. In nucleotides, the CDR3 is TGTGCCAGCAGCTTAGATCCAGGGAGAGGGCCTGAAGCTTTCTTT.

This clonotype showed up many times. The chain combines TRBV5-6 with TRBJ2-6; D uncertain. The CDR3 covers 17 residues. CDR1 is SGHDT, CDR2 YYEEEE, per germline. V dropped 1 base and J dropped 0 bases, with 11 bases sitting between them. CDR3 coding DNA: TGTGCCAGCAGCTTGAAACCGGCGAGCTCTGGGGCCAACGTCCTGACTTTC. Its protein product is CASSLKPASSGANVLTF.

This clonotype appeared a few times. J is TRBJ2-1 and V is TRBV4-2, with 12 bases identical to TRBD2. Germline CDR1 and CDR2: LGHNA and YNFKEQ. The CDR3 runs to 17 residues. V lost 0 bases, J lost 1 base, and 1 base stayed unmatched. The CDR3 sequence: CASSQDTSGGSYNEQFF. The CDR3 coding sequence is TGTGCCAGCAGCCAAGATACTAGCGGGGGGTCCTACAATGAGCAGTTCTTC.

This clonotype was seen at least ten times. CDR3 bases: TGTGCCAGCAGCCGGGGGGGGGATAGGAATGAGCAGTTCTTC. This codes for CASSRGGDRNEQFF. The chain links TRBV4-2 to TRBJ2-1, with 7 bases fitting TRBD2. The CDR3 totals 14 residues. Germline trimming cut 4 bases from V and 7 bases from J; bases unmatched to any gene: 7. From germline, CDR1 is LGHNA and CDR2 YNFKEQ.

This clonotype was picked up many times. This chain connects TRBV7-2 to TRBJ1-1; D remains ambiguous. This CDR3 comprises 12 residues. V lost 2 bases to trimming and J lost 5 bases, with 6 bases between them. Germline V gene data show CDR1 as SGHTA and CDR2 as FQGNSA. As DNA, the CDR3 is TGTGCCAGCAGCTTACCTTTGACTGAAGCTTTCTTT. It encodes CASSLPLTEAFF.

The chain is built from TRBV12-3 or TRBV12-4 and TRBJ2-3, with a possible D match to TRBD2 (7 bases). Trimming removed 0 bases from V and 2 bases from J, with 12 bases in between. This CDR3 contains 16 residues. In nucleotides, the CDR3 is TGTGCCAGCAGTTTAGCCGGGGGGCGTTACACAGATACGCAGTATTTT. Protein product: CASSLAGGRYTDTQYF.

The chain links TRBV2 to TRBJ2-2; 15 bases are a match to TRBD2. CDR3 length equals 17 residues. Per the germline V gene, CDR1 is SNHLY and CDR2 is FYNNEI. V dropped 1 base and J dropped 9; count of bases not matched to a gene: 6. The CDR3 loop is CASSEGGLAGGRRELFF. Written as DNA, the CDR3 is TGTGCCAGCAGTGAAGGAGGACTAGCGGGGGGGCGAAGGGAGCTGTTTTTT.

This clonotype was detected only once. DNA of the CDR3: TGTGCCAGCAGCTTATTGCGGACCCACAATGAGCAGTTCTTC. Translating gives CASSLLRTHNEQFF. The gene calls are TRBV7-2 and TRBJ2-1; D is unclear. Between the trimmed V and J ends, which lost 2 bases and 5 bases, there was a span of 10 bases. This CDR3 has 14 residues. Germline V lookup: CDR1 SGHTA, CDR2 FQGNSA.

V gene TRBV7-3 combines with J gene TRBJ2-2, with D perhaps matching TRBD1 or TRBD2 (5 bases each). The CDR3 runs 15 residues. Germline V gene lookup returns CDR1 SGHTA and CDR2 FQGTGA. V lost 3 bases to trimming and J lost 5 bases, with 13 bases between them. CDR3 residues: CASSFSQGVTGELFF. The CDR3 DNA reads TGTGCCAGCAGCTTTTCCCAGGGAGTTACCGGGGAGCTGTTTTTT.

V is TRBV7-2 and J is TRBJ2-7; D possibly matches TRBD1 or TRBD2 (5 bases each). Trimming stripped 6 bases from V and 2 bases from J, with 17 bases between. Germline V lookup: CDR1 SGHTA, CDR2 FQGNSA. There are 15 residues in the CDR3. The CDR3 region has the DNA TGTGCCAGCAGGGTATCCGGGACGGCAACCTACGAGCAGTACTTC. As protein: CASRVSGTATYEQYF.

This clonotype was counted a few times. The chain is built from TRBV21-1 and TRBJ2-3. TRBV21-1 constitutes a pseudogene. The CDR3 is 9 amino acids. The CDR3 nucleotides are TGTGCCACCACATTTGCGCAGTATTTT. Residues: CATTFAQYF.

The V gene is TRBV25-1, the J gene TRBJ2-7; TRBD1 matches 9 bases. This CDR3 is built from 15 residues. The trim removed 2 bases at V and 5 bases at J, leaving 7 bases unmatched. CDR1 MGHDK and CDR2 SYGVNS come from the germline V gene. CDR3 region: CASSEEGQGGDEQYF. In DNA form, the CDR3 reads TGTGCCAGCAGTGAAGAGGGACAGGGAGGGGACGAGCAGTACTTC.

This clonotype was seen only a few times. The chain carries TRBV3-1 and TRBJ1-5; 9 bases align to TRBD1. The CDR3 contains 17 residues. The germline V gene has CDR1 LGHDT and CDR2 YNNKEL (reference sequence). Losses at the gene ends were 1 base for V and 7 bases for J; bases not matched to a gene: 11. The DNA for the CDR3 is TGTGCCAGCAGCCAAGGACCCAGACAGGGGGGTGGACAGCCCCAGCATTTT. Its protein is CASSQGPRQGGGQPQHF.

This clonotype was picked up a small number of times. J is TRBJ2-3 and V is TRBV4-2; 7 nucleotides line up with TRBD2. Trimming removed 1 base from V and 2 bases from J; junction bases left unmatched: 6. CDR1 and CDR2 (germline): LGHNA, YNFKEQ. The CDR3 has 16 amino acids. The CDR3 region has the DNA TGTGCCAGCAGCCAAGGACTAGCAGATAACACAGATACGCAGTATTTT. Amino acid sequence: CASSQGLADNTDTQYF.

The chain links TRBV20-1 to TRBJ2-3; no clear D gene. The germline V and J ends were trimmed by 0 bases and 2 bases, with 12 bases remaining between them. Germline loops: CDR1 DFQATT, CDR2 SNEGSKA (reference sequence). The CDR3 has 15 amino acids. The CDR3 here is CSARDLKVPTDTQYF. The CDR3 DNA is TGCAGTGCTAGAGATTTGAAGGTGCCCACAGATACGCAGTATTTT.

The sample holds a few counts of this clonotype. The CDR3 loop reads CASTSRWRGDNEQFF. The CDR3 bases are TGTGCCAGCACCAGTCGTTGGCGGGGCGACAATGAGCAGTTCTTC. The chain links TRBV7-8 to TRBJ2-1, with D perhaps matching TRBD2 (6 bases). V dropped 7 bases and J dropped 5 bases, with 18 bases sitting between them. The CDR3 runs to 15 residues. The V gene's germline CDR1 is SGHVS and CDR2 FQNEAQ. Full variable domain (rest looked up from reference TRBV7-8 and TRBJ2-1): GAGVSQSPRYKVAKRGQDVALRCDPISGHVSLFWYQQALGQGPEFLTYFQNEAQLDKSGLPSDRFFAERPEGSVSTLKIQRTQQEDSAVYLCASTSRWRGDNEQFFGPGTRLTVL.

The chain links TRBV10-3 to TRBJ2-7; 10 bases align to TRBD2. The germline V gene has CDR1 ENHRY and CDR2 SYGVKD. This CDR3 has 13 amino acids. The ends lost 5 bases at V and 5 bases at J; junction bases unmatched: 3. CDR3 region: CAISIAGGHEQYF. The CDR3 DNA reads TGTGCCATCAGTATAGCGGGAGGCCACGAGCAGTACTTC.